The source of this T cell receptor beta chain is a study of blood T cells in healthy people across ages. Whole-study findings and limits: Using unsorted PBMCs precluded a conclusive naive versus antigen-experienced comparison. More naive CD4+ cells and higher diversity marked long-lived donors relative to aged donors.

The V gene lost 3 bases and the J gene lost 0 bases, with 15 bases spanning the gap. This CDR3 comprises 16 residues. Germline loops: CDR1 DFQATT, CDR2 SNEGSKA (reference sequence). To note about this clonotype: The target antigen is unknown.

A second PCR of roughly 7 to 11 cycles used a sample-barcoded 5' primer and a J-beta primer mix. Each cDNA molecule was tagged by a template-switch adaptor with 12 random nucleotides. Samples each returned at least 3 million CDR3-containing paired-end reads. TCRdb used MiXCR to reprocess the 5' RACE reads, holding one entry per CDR3 protein. Counted here are some 1.8 million distinct CDR3 sequences, 35% to 50% occurring once; the ten biggest clones make up 23%. The sample was blood. The TCR sequence derives from a human donor in good health. The chain links TRBV20-1 to TRBJ2-1, with TRBD2 as a possible D gene (6 bases). CDR3: CSARGQTSFSYNEQFF. The CDR3 DNA follows: TGCAGTGCTAGGGGGCAGACTAGTTTCTCCTACAATGAGCAGTTCTTC.